Sequencing of this T cell receptor (beta chain) was carried out in a study of blood T cell repertoires in COVID-19. Overall study: Material from acute and convalescent COVID-19 was sourced from the United States, Italy and Spain. The cDNA or gDNA used as material had been derived from T cells, B-cell-depleted T cells, or PBMCs.

In the source study's methods: Estimation of nucleated cell counts relied on the amplification of reference gene primers. Measured with immunoSEQ multiplex PCR; TCRdb has only the in-frame clones, and not every one. V and J calls and clone size come straight from that table; D and trimming were deduced from the DNA. Of roughly 28,000 clones listed, approximately 88% were seen once; the top ten hold over 4.5%. Trimming at V came to 4 bases and at J to 4 bases, leaving 9 bases not matched to a gene. The CDR3 runs 16 residues. The germline V gene has CDR1 SGHRS and CDR2 YFSETQ. The source is a man between 65 and 85 years old with active COVID-19. This chain uses TRBV5-1 with TRBJ1-3; 9 bases are a match to TRBD1. The sequenced sample was peripheral blood. The CDR3 DNA reads TGCGCCAGCAGCCTTGACGGACAGGGGCAGGGAAACACCATATATTTT. Translation: CASSLDGQGQGNTIYF.